This TCR beta chain was sequenced in a study of OX40 agonist ivuxolimab in advanced cancers. Overall study context: Patients in the trial were receiving intravenous ivuxolimab every 2 weeks, at doses of 0.01 to 10 mg/kg. Notes on the study in general: Clones of CD4+ and CD8+ blood T cells grew by week 6 at doses of 0.1 to 3.0 mg/kg. With doses of 0.1-3.0 mg/kg, partial responders showed among the lowest clonal expansion.

Some clones are missing from TCRdb's copy, which holds only in-frame ones; the method was immunoSEQ multiplex PCR. Of tens of thousands of clones listed, 80% to 90% are singletons. The CDR3 covers 15 residues. Germline V CDR1 and CDR2: SGHDN, FVKESK. V lost 1 base and J lost 3, with 12 bases in between. Turning to this clone: What it binds is not known.

The receptor was derived from an adult with an advanced solid tumor such as melanoma, head and neck, liver or kidney cancer. This chain uses TRBV14 with TRBJ1-2; D possibly corresponds to TRBD1 (5 bases). This specimen consisted of CD4+ or CD8+ T cells sorted from blood, obtained in a trial of the OX40 agonist ivuxolimab. CDR3 amino acids: CASSQVPGPDYGYTF. Written as DNA, the CDR3 is TGTGCCAGCAGCCAAGTACCGGGGCCGGACTATGGCTACACCTTC. The full variable domain, its missing parts supplied by reference TRBV14 and TRBJ1-2, is EAGVTQFPSHSVIEKGQTVTLRCDPISGHDNLYWYRRVMGKEIKFLLHFVKESKQDESGMPNNRFLAERTGGTYSTLKVQPAELEDSGVYFCASSQVPGPDYGYTFGSGTRLTVV.